The rows below give T cell receptor beta chains drawn from one sample of a study of long-term antiretroviral therapy in people with HIV. Sequencing used immunoSEQ multiplex PCR; TCRdb keeps in-frame clones, though not all of them. The sample holds about 33,000 clones, around 72% seen once. Specimen: unsorted PBMCs, collected 3.1 years after starting antiretroviral therapy. Source of these receptors: a woman in her 50s with HIV. CDR3s include the opening cysteine and the closing phenylalanine or tryptophan.

TRBV4-1 16 CASTPGTGGSWQPQHF
TRBV5-1 14 CASSLQGEQHEQFF
TRBV25-1 15 CASTVTGSMNTEAFF
TRBV6-5 13 CATRQGAGETQYF
TRBV4-1 15 CASSQGSPRQETQYF
TRBV5-1 16 CASSLVVAGTQETQYF
TRBV10-2 13 CASSADRVQPQHF
TRBV5-1 15 CASRLGQGGGNTIYF
TRBV6-5 15 CASSNPGQSSYEQYF
TRBV4-2 13 CASSPAGGTIGFF
TRBV4-1 17 CASSQGTGGPSTDTQYF
TRBV9 16 CASSPLSGGALDTQYF
TRBV11-2 15 CASSLVRTGEGTQYF
TRBV25-1 15 CASSEAGINSYEQYF